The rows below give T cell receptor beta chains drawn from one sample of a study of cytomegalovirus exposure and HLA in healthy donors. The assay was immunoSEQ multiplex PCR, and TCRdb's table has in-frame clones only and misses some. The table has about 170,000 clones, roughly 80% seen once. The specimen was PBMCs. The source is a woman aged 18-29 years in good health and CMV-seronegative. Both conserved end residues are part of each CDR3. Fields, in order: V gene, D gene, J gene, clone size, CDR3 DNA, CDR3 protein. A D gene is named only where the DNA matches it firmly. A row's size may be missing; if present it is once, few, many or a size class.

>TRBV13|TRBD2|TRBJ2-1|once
TGTGCCAGCAGCTTAGGAGCGGGAGGGTTCAATGAGCAGTTCTTC
CASSLGAGGFNEQFF
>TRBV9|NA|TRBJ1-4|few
TGTGCCAGCAGCGTAGGGGTAACGGGTGAAAAACTGTTTTTT
CASSVGVTGEKLFF
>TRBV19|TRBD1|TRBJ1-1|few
TGTGCCACCTCAGTTGCGGGACAGGGGGTGGCCACTGAAGCTTTCTTT
CATSVAGQGVATEAFF
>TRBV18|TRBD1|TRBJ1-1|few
TGTGCCAGCTCAGTAGACAGGGGGGAAGCTTTCTTT
CASSVDRGEAFF
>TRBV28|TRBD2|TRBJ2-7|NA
TGTGCCAGCAGGGGGACTAGCGGGAGGGCGGGCTACGAGCAGTACTTC
CASRGTSGRAGYEQYF
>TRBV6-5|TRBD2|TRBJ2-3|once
TGTGCCAGCAGTCCTAGCGGGAGAGTCACAGATACGCAGTATTTT
CASSPSGRVTDTQYF
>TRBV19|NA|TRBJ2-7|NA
TGTGCCAGTAGTCTAACAGGGAGCTCCTACGAGCAGTACTTC
CASSLTGSSYEQYF
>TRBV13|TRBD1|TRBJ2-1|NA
TGTGCCAGCAGCCTCTTCAGGGGGAGAGCCCACAATGAGCAGTTCTTC
CASSLFRGRAHNEQFF
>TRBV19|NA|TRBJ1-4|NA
TGTGCCAGTAGAGACCCAGCGGGACAAACAAAACTGTTTTTT
CASRDPAGQTKLFF
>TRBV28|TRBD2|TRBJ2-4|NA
TGTGCCAGCAGTTTACCCCCCGTCCCCCGGACTAGCAGGGAGGTAGCCAAAAACATTCAGTACTTC
CASSLPPVPRTSREVAKNIQYF
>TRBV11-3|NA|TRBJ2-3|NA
TGTGCCAGCAGCAGAGATACAGATACGCAGTATTTT
CASSRDTDTQYF
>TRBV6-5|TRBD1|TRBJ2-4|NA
TGTGCCAGCAGTGACAGGGGGAACATTCAGTACTTC
CASSDRGNIQYF
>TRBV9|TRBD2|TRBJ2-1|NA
TGTGCCAGCAGCGTACGGGGGGAGGCCAATGAGCAGTTCTTC
CASSVRGEANEQFF
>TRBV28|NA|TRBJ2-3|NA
TGTGCCAGCAGTTCCCTAGACAGACTCACAGATACGCAGTATTTT
CASSSLDRLTDTQYF
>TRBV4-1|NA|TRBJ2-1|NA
TGCGCCAGCAGCCAAGAAGGCAGCGACAATGAGCAGTTCTTC
CASSQEGSDNEQFF
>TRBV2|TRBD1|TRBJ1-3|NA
TGTGCCAGCAGGGCCAGGGGGGGAAACACCATATATTTT
CASRARGGNTIYF